Listed below are T cell receptor beta chains from one sample, sequenced in a study of technical replicates of blood from several donors. Profiled with immunoSEQ multiplex PCR; TCRdb holds only in-frame clones, not every one. The sample yields 50,000 to 80,000 clones, approximately 86% seen once. Sequenced input: PBMCs. The source of these receptors is a human donor in good health. Some clones in this sample may be carry-over from other donors' samples. CDR3s include the opening cysteine and the closing phenylalanine or tryptophan. D genes are given only for firm matches. Not every row has a clone size; where given, it reads once, few, many or a size class.

clone_size: NA; d_call: NA; j_call: TRBJ1-1; v_call: TRBV29-1; cdr3_aa: CSTGREEGGQAFF; cdr3_nt: TGCAGCACCGGGAGGGAAGAGGGGGGGCAAGCTTTCTTT
clone_size: NA; d_call: TRBD1; j_call: TRBJ2-5; v_call: TRBV5-1; cdr3_aa: CASSLEDREETQYF; cdr3_nt: TGCGCCAGCAGCTTGGAGGACAGGGAAGAGACCCAGTACTTC
clone_size: NA; d_call: NA; j_call: TRBJ1-2; v_call: TRBV5-4; cdr3_aa: CASSSGHWRDYGYTF; cdr3_nt: TGTGCCAGCAGCTCTGGACACTGGAGGGATTATGGCTACACCTTC
clone_size: NA; d_call: NA; j_call: TRBJ1-6; v_call: TRBV5-4; cdr3_aa: CASSLIADNSPLHF; cdr3_nt: TGTGCCAGCAGCTTGATAGCGGATAATTCACCCCTCCACTTT
clone_size: NA; d_call: NA; j_call: TRBJ2-6; v_call: TRBV6-5; cdr3_aa: CASSIQRSGANVLTF; cdr3_nt: TGTGCCAGCAGTATACAGAGATCTGGGGCCAACGTCCTGACTTTC
clone_size: NA; d_call: TRBD1; j_call: TRBJ2-2; v_call: TRBV19; cdr3_aa: CASSTDRGAGELFF; cdr3_nt: TGTGCCAGTAGTACCGACAGGGGTGCCGGGGAGCTGTTTTTT
clone_size: NA; d_call: TRBD2; j_call: TRBJ2-2; v_call: TRBV5-1; cdr3_aa: CASSPGLAGGNTGELFF; cdr3_nt: TGCGCCAGCAGCCCAGGACTAGCGGGAGGAAACACCGGGGAGCTGTTTTTT
clone_size: NA; d_call: NA; j_call: TRBJ2-3; v_call: TRBV6-6; cdr3_aa: CASSWIGGTDTQYF; cdr3_nt: TGTGCCAGCAGTTGGATAGGGGGCACAGATACGCAGTATTTT
clone_size: NA; d_call: NA; j_call: TRBJ1-1; v_call: TRBV2; cdr3_aa: CASSREGTEAFF; cdr3_nt: TGTGCCAGCAGTCGTGAGGGAACTGAAGCTTTCTTT
clone_size: few; d_call: TRBD1; j_call: TRBJ1-2; v_call: TRBV5-1; cdr3_aa: CASSLTRTGGESYGYTF; cdr3_nt: TGCGCCAGCAGCTTGACCCGGACAGGGGGCGAGAGCTATGGCTACACCTTC
clone_size: NA; d_call: TRBD1; j_call: TRBJ2-5; v_call: TRBV11-2; cdr3_aa: CASSQGTGGRETQYF; cdr3_nt: TGTGCCAGCAGCCAAGGGACAGGGGGCAGGGAGACCCAGTACTTC
clone_size: NA; d_call: NA; j_call: TRBJ2-7; v_call: TRBV29-1; cdr3_aa: CSVRVTGAYEQYF; cdr3_nt: TGCAGCGTGAGGGTGACAGGAGCCTACGAGCAGTACTTC
clone_size: NA; d_call: TRBD2; j_call: TRBJ2-1; v_call: TRBV11-2; cdr3_aa: CASSLGGGGGNEQFF; cdr3_nt: TGTGCCAGCAGCTTAGGAGGCGGGGGGGGCAATGAGCAGTTCTTC
clone_size: once; d_call: NA; j_call: TRBJ2-1; v_call: TRBV6-6; cdr3_aa: CASSYEEISYNEQFF; cdr3_nt: TGTGCCAGCAGTTATGAGGAAATCTCCTACAATGAGCAGTTCTTC
clone_size: NA; d_call: TRBD2; j_call: TRBJ2-5; v_call: TRBV6-1; cdr3_aa: CASSLPGGETQYF; cdr3_nt: TGTGCCAGCAGCCTGCCGGGGGGAGAGACCCAGTACTTC
clone_size: NA; d_call: TRBD1; j_call: TRBJ2-7; v_call: TRBV18; cdr3_aa: CASSPVTGTGHYEQYF; cdr3_nt: TGTGCCAGCTCACCTGTCACCGGGACAGGCCACTACGAGCAGTACTTC
clone_size: NA; d_call: TRBD1; j_call: TRBJ1-2; v_call: TRBV28; cdr3_aa: CASSQGGQGSGYTF; cdr3_nt: TGTGCCAGCAGCCAAGGTGGACAGGGGAGCGGCTACACCTTC
clone_size: once; d_call: NA; j_call: TRBJ2-3; v_call: TRBV5-1; cdr3_aa: CASSFFPRSRLERADTQYF; cdr3_nt: TGCGCCAGCAGCTTTTTCCCCCGGTCTCGACTTGAACGAGCAGATACGCAGTATTTT